The source of this T cell receptor (beta chain) is a study of T cells after yellow fever vaccination. The study's findings and limits: Any FACS-sorted repertoire could hold abundant clonotypes that contaminate it from the bulk population. Few clonotypes appeared in both CD4 and CD8 compartments. Reappearing after the booster were most of the clones from primary vaccination (approximately 96% CD4, 88% CD8).

TCRdb ran MiXCR on the 5' RACE reads and lists one entry per CDR3 protein. In the table there are a few hundred thousand distinct CDR3 sequences, around 3.6% of which are singletons. To note about this clonotype: The antigen is not known. This may come from a read error, since a much larger clone is one base off.

Germline V gives CDR1 LGHDT, CDR2 YNNKEL (reference sequence). The CDR3 loop spans 18 amino acids. This sequence was found in a man in his late teens or twenties who received the YFV17D yellow fever vaccine. The V and J genes are TRBV3-1 and TRBJ2-6, with 7 bases matching TRBD1. Sequencing was performed on PBMCs, taken on the day of the yellow fever booster vaccination. The CDR3 bases are TGTGCCAGCAGCCAGACGGGGACAGTTTACTCTGGGGCCGACGTCCTGACTTTC. Protein sequence: CASSQTGTVYSGADVLTF.